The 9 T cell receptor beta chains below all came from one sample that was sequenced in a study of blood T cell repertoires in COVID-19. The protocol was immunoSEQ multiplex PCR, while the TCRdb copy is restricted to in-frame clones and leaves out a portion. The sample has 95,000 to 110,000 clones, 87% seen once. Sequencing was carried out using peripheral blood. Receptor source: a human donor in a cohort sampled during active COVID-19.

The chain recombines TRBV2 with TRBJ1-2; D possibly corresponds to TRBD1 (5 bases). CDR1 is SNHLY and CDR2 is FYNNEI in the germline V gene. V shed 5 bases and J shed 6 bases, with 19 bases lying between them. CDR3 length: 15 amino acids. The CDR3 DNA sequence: TGTGCCAGCAGTCCCTATTCAGGGCGTACGGATGGCTACACCTTC. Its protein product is CASSPYSGRTDGYTF.

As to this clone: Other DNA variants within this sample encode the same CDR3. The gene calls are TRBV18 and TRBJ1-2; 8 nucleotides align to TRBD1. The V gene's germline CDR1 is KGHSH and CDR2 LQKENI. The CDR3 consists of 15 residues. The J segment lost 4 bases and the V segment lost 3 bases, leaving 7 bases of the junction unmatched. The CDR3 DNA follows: TGTGCCAGCTCACCTCCAGGACAGGGAGGCTATGGCTACACCTTC. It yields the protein CASSPPGQGGYGYTF.

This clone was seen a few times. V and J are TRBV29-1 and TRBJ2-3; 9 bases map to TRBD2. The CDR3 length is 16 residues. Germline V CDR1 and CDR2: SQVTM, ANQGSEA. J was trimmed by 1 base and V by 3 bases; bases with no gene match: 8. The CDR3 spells CSVDPQRLAGTDTQYF. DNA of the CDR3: TGCAGCGTTGATCCCCAAAGACTAGCGGGCACAGATACGCAGTATTTT.

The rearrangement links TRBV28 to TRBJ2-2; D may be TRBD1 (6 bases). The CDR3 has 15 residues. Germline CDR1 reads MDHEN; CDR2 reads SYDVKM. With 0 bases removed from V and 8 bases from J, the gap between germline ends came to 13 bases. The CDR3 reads CASSLWGAHSGELFF. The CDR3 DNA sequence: TGTGCCAGCAGTTTATGGGGGGCGCATTCAGGGGAGCTGTTTTTT.

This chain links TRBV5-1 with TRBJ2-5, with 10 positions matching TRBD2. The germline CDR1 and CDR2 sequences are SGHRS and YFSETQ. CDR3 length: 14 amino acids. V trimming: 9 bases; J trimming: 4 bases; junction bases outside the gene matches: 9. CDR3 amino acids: CATTRAGGSETQYF. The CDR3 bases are TGCGCCACCACACGAGCGGGGGGGTCAGAGACCCAGTACTTC. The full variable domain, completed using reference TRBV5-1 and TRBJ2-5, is KAGVTQTPRYLIKTRGQQVTLSCSPISGHRSVSWYQQTPGQGLQFLFEYFSETQRNKGNFPGRFSGRQFSNSRSEMNVSTLELGDSALYLCATTRAGGSETQYFGPGTRLLVL.

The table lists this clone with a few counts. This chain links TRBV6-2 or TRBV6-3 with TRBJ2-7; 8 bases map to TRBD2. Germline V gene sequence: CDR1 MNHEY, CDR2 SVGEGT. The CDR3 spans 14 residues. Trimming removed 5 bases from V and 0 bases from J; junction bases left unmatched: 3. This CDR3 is CASSGAGASYEQYF. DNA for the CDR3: TGTGCCAGCAGTGGAGCGGGGGCCTCCTACGAGCAGTACTTC.

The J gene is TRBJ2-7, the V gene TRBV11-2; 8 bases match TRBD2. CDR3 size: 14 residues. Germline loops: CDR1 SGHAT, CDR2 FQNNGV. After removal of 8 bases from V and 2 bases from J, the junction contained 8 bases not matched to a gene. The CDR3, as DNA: TGTGCCAGCGCTGGCCAGCGGGGGACCTACGAGCAGTACTTC. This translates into CASAGQRGTYEQYF.

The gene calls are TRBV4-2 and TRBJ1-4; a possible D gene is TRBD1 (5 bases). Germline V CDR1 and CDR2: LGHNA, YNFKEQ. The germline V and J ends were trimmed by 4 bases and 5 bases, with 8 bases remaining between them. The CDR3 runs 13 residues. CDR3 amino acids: CASSPGGNEKLFF. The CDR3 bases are TGTGCCAGCAGCCCGGGGGGAAATGAAAAACTGTTTTTT.

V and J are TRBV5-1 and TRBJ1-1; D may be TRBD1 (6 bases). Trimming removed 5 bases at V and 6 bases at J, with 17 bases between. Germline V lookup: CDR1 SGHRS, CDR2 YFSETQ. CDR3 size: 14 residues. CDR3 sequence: CASRTRLGAPEAFF. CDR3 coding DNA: TGCGCCAGCAGGACGCGGTTGGGGGCCCCTGAAGCTTTCTTT.